This T cell receptor (beta chain) derives from a study of blood T cell repertoires in COVID-19. For the study at large: Nucleic acid was either cDNA or gDNA, and it came from T cells, B-cell-depleted T cells, or PBMCs.

CDR1 and CDR2 (germline): SEHNR, FQNEAQ (reference sequence). The CDR3 totals 16 residues. Trimming took 2 bases from V and 4 from J, leaving 15 bases between them. In the authors' workflow: From reference gene primer amplification, estimates of nucleated cell counts were derived. The protocol was immunoSEQ multiplex PCR, while the TCRdb copy is restricted to in-frame clones and leaves out a portion. From that table come the V and J calls and clone size; the DNA was used to work out D and trimming. The sample records 100,000 to 150,000 clones, roughly 90% being singletons. Source material: peripheral blood. This clonotype was sampled from a man in his forties or fifties with acute or convalescent COVID-19. V gene TRBV7-9 combines with J gene TRBJ1-3; D not resolved. CDR3 in amino acids: CASSLTDRLQGNTIYF. CDR3 nucleotide sequence: TGTGCCAGCAGCTTAACAGATAGGCTGCAGGGAAACACCATATATTTT.